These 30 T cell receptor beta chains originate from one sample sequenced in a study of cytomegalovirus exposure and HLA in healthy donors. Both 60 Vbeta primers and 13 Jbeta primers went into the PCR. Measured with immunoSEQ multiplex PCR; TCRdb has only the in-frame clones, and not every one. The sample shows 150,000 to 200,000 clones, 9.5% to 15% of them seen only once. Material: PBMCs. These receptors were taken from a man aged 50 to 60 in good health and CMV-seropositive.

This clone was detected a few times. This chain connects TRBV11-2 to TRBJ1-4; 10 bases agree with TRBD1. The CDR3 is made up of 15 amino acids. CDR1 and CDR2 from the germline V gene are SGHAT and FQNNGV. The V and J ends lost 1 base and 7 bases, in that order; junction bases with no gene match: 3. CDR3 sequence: CASSLAGTGAEKLFF. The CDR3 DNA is TGTGCCAGCAGCTTAGCCGGGACAGGGGCTGAAAAACTGTTTTTT.

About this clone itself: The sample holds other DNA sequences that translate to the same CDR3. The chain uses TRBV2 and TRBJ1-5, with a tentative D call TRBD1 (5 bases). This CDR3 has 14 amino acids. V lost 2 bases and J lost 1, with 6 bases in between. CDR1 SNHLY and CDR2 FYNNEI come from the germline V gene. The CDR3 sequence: CASSEQGSNQPQHF. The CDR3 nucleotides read TGTGCCAGCAGTGAACAGGGAAGCAATCAGCCCCAGCATTTT.

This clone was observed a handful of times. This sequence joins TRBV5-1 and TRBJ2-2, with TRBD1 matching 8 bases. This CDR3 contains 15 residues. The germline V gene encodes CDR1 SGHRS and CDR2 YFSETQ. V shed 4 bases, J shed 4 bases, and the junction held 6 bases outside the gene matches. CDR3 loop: CASSTRDRFTGELFF. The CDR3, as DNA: TGCGCCAGCAGCACCAGGGACAGGTTCACCGGGGAGCTGTTTTTT.

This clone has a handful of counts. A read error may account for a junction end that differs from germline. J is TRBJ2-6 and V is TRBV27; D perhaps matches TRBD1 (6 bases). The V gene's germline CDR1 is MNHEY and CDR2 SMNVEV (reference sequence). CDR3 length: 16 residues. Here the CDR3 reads CASSLSGTRGANVLTF. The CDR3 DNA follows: TGTGCCAGCAGTCTATCCGGGACACGTGGGGCCAACGTCCTGACTTTC.

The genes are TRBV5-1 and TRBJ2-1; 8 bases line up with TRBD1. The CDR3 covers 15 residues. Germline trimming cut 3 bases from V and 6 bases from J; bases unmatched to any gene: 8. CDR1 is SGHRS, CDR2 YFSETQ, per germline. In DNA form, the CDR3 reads TGCGCCAGCAGCTCGGCACAGGGGGTCCCCAATGAGCAGTTCTTC. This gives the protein CASSSAQGVPNEQFF.

CDR3 bases: TGTGCCAGCAGCTTGGTTCGACAGGAGGAGTACTTC. It yields the protein CASSLVRQEEYF. This chain uses TRBV5-4 with TRBJ2-7, with D perhaps matching TRBD1 (6 bases). Trimming took 0 bases from V and 11 from J, leaving 12 bases between them. CDR1 is SGHNT, CDR2 YYREEE, per germline (reference sequence). The CDR3 loop spans 12 amino acids.

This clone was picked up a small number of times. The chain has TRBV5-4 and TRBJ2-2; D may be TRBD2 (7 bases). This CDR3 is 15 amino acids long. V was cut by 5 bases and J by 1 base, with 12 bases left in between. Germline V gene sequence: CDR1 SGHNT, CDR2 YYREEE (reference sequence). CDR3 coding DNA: TGTGCCAGCAGGGAGGGGGGGCGGAACACCGGGGAGCTGTTTTTT. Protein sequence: CASREGGRNTGELFF.

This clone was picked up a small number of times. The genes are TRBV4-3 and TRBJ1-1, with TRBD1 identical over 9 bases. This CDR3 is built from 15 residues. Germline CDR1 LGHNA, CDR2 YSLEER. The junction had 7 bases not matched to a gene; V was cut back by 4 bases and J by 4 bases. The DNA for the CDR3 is TGCGCCAGCAGCCCGGCGGCGACAGGGGGCACTGAAGCTTTCTTT. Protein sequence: CASSPAATGGTEAFF.

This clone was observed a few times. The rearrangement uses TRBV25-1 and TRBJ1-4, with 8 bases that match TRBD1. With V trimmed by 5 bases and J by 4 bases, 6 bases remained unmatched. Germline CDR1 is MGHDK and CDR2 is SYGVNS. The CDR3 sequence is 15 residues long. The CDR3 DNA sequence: TGTGCCAGCAGTCTCCCGGGACAGGTTAATGAAAAACTGTTTTTT. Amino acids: CASSLPGQVNEKLFF.

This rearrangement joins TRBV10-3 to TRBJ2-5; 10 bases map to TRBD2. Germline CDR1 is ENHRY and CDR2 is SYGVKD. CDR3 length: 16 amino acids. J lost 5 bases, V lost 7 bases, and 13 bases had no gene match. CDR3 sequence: CAITGWERGGCETQYF. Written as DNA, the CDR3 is TGTGCCATCACCGGGTGGGAGCGGGGGGGCTGTGAGACCCAGTACTTC.

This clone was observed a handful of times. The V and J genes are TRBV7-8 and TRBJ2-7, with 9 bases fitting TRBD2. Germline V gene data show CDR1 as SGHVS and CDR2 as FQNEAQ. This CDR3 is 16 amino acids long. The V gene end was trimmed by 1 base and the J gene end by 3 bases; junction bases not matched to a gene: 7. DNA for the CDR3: TGTGCCAGCAGCTTAGTGGGCGGGGGGGCCAACTACGAGCAGTACGTC. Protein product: CASSLVGGGANYEQYV.

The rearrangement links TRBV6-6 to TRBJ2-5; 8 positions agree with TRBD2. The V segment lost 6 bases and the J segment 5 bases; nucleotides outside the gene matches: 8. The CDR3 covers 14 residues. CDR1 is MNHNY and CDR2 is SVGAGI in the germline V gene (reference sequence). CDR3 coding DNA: TGTGCCAGCAGAACACTAGCGGATGGGGAGACCCAGTACTTC. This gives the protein CASRTLADGETQYF.

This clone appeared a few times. CDR3 region: CASTGSGGLNEQFF. DNA of the CDR3: TGCGCCAGCACCGGTTCCGGGGGACTCAATGAGCAGTTCTTC. J is TRBJ2-1 and V is TRBV5-1; maybe TRBD2 (6 bases). The CDR3 consists of 14 residues. Trimming cost V 6 bases and J 6 bases, with 16 bases left between them. Germline V gives CDR1 SGHRS, CDR2 YFSETQ.

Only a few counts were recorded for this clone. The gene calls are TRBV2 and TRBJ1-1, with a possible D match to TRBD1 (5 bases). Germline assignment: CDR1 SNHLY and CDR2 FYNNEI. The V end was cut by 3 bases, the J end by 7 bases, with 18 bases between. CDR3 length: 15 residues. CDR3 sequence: CASSDSGGSYGEAFF. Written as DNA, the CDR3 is TGTGCCAGCAGTGACAGCGGGGGTAGTTATGGTGAAGCTTTCTTT.

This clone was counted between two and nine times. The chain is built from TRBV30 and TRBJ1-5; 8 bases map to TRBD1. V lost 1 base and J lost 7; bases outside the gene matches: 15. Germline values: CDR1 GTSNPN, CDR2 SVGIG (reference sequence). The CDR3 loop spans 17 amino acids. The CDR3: CAWSALGQGGSKQPQHF. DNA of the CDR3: TGTGCCTGGAGTGCTCTAGGACAGGGAGGTTCAAAACAGCCCCAGCATTTT.

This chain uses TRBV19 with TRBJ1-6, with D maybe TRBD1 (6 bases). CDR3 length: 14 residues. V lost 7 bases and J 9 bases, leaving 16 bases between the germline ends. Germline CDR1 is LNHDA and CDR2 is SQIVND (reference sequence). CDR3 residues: CASTPRGGSSPLHF. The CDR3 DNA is TGTGCCAGTACCCCGAGGGGGGGCAGTTCACCCCTCCACTTT. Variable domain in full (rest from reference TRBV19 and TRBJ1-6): DGGITQSPKYLFRKEGQNVTLSCEQNLNHDAMYWYRQDPGQGLRLIYYSQIVNDFQKGDIAEGYSVSREKKESFPLTVTSAQKNPTAFYLCASTPRGGSSPLHFGNGTRLTVT.

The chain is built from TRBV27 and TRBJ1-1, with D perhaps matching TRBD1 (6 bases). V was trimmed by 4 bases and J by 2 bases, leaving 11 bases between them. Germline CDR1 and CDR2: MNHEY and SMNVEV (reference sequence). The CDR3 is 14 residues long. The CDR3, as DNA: TGTGCCAGCAGTTCCGGGACAAGCAACACTGAAGCTTTCTTT. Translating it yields CASSSGTSNTEAFF.

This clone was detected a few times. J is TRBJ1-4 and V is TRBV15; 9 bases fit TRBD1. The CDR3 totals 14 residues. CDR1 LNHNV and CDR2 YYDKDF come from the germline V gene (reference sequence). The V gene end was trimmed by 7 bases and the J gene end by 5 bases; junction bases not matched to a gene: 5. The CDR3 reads CATNRDRENEKLFF. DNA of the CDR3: TGTGCCACCAACCGGGACAGGGAGAATGAAAAACTGTTTTTT.

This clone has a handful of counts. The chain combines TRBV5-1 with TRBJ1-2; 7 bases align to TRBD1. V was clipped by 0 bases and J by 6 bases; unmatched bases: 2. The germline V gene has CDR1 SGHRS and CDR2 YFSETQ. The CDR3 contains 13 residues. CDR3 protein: CASSLVGGDGYTF. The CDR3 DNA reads TGCGCCAGCAGCTTGGTAGGGGGCGATGGCTACACCTTC.

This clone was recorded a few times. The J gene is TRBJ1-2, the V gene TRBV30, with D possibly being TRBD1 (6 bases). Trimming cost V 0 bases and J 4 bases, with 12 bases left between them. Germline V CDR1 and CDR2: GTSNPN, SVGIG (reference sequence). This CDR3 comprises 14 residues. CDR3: CAWSVGHRAYGYTF. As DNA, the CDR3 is TGTGCCTGGAGTGTAGGGCACAGGGCCTATGGCTACACCTTC.

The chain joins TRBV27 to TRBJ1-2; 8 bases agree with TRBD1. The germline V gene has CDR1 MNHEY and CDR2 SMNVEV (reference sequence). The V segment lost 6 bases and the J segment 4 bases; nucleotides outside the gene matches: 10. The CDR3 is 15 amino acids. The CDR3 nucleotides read TGTGCCAGCAGATACGGACAGGGCGCAGGCTATGGCTACACCTTC. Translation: CASRYGQGAGYGYTF.

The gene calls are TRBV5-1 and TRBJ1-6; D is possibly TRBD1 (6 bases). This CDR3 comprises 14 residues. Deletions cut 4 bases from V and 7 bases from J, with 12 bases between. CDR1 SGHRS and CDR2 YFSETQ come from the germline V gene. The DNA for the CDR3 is TGCGCCAGCAGCCTGCAGGGGAACAATTCACCCCTCCACTTT. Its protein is CASSLQGNNSPLHF.

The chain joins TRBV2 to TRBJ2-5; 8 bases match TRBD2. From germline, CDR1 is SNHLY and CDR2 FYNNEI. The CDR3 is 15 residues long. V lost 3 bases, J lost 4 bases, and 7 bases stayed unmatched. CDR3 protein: CASSDVGGAPETQYF. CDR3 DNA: TGTGCCAGCAGTGATGTCGGGGGGGCCCCAGAGACCCAGTACTTC.

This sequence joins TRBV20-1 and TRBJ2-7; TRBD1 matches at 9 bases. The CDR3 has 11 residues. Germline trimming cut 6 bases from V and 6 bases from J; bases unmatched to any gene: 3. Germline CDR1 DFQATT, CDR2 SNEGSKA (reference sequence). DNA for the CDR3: TGCAGTGCCCGACAGGGGGTCGAGCAGTACGTC. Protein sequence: CSARQGVEQYV.

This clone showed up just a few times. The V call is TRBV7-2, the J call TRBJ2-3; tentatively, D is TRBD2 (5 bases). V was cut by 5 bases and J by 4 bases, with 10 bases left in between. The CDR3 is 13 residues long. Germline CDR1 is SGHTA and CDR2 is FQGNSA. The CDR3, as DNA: TGTGCCAGCAGCCCTGAGAGGGCAGATACGCAGTATTTT. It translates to CASSPERADTQYF.

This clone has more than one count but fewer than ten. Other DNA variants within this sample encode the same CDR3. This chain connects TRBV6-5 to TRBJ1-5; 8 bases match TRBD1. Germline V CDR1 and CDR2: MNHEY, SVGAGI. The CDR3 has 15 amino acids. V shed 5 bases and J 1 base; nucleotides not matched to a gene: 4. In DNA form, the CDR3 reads TGTGCCAGCAGTGCCGACAGGGGCAGCAATCAGCCCCAGCATTTT. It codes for CASSADRGSNQPQHF.

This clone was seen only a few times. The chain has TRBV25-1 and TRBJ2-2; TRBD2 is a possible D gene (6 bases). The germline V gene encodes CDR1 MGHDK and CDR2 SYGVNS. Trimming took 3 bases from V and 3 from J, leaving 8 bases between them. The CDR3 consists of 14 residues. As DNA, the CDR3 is TGTGCCAGCAGTGAGGCGGGATACACCGGGGAGCTGTTTTTT. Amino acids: CASSEAGYTGELFF. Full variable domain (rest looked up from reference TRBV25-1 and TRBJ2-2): EADIYQTPRYLVIGTGKKITLECSQTMGHDKMYWYQQDPGMELHLIHYSYGVNSTEKGDLSSESTVSRIRTEHFPLTLESARPSHTSQYLCASSEAGYTGELFFGEGSRLTVL.

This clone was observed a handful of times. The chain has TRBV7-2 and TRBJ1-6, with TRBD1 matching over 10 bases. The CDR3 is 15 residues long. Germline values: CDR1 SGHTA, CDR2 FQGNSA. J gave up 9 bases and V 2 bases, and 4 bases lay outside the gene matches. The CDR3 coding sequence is TGTGCCAGCAGCTTAAGACAGGGGGCAAGTTCACCCCTCCACTTT. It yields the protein CASSLRQGASSPLHF.

CDR3 residues: CAISLDSLNTEAFF. The CDR3 coding sequence is TGTGCCATCAGCCTGGACAGTTTGAACACTGAAGCTTTCTTT. The chain carries TRBV10-3 and TRBJ1-1; TRBD1 might be the D (6 bases). This CDR3 has 14 residues. Trimming shortened V by 6 bases and J by 0 bases, and 11 bases separated the two germline ends. Per the germline V gene, CDR1 is ENHRY and CDR2 is SYGVKD.

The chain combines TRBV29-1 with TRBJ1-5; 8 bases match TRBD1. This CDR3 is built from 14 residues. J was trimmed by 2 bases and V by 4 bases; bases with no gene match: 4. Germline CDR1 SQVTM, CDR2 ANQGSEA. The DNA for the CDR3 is TGCAGCGTTGGGGCAGGGGGCGGCAATCAGCCCCAGCATTTT. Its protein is CSVGAGGGNQPQHF.